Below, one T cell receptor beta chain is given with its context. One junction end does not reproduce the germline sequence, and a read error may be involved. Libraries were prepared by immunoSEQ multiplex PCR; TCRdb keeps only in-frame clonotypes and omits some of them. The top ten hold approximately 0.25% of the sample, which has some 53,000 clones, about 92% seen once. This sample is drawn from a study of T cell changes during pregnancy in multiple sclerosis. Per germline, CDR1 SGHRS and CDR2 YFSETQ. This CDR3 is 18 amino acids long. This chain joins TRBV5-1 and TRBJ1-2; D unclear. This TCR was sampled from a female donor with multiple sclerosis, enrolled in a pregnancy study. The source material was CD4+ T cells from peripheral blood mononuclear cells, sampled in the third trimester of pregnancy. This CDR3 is CASSLDSAGGLRNFGYTF. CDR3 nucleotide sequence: TGCGCCAGCAGCTTGGATTCTGCGGGAGGCTTGCGCAACTTTGGCTACACCTTC.